One sample yielded the 10 T cell receptor beta chains listed below, sequenced in a study of blood T cell repertoires in COVID-19. Repertoires were generated with immunoSEQ multiplex PCR, while TCRdb's copy carries only in-frame clones and drops some. Here the sample spans 300,000 to 350,000 clones, roughly 87% being singletons. Sequencing used PBMCs or T cells enriched from blood (not recorded which). These receptors were collected from a woman in her 30s who had recovered from COVID-19.

The CDR3: CASSEDRGKGQPQHF. DNA of the CDR3: TGTGCCAGCAGTGAAGACAGGGGGAAGGGTCAGCCCCAGCATTTT. The chain joins TRBV2 to TRBJ1-5; 8 nucleotides match TRBD1. CDR1 is SNHLY, CDR2 FYNNEI, per germline. Trimming removed 1 base from V and 6 bases from J; junction bases left unmatched: 5. The CDR3 has 15 residues.

V is TRBV28 and J is TRBJ1-6, with TRBD1 matching over 10 bases. The germline CDR1 and CDR2 sequences are MDHEN and SYDVKM. The CDR3 loop spans 16 amino acids. J was trimmed by 10 bases and V by 5 bases; bases with no gene match: 11. The CDR3 region has the DNA TGTGCCAGCAGTCCAAGACAGGGGGCGTTGTGGTCACCCCTCCACTTT. It codes for CASSPRQGALWSPLHF.

The V and J genes are TRBV5-1 and TRBJ2-7; maybe TRBD1 (5 bases). Germline V CDR1 and CDR2: SGHRS, YFSETQ. V lost 0 bases to trimming and J lost 2 bases, with 15 bases between them. The CDR3 sequence is 16 residues long. CDR3 nucleotides: TGCGCCAGCAGCTTGGCCATTGGCAGGGCGGCCTACGAGCAGTACTTC. Protein sequence: CASSLAIGRAAYEQYF.

V is TRBV3-1 (or the pseudogene TRBV3-2) and J is TRBJ2-3, with 16 positions matching TRBD2. Germline lookup yields CDR1 LGHDT and CDR2 YNNKEL (reference sequence). V shed 5 bases and J 3 bases; nucleotides not matched to a gene: 5. The CDR3 is made up of 17 amino acids. The CDR3, as DNA: TGTGCCAGCAGCACGGGACTAGCGGGGGGGTGGACAGATACGCAGTATTTT. As protein: CASSTGLAGGWTDTQYF.

This clone was seen only a few times. V gene TRBV28 combines with J gene TRBJ1-1, with 9 bases fitting TRBD1. Germline CDR1 and CDR2: MDHEN and SYDVKM. The V gene end was trimmed by 7 bases and the J gene end by 6 bases; junction bases not matched to a gene: 15. This CDR3 has 16 amino acids. The CDR3 region has the DNA TGTGCCAGCACTCGGGGACAGGGCCTTTTATCGTCTGAAGCTTTCTTT. Translation: CASTRGQGLLSSEAFF.

The V and J genes are TRBV7-2 and TRBJ2-1, with 8 bases aligning to TRBD2. CDR1 SGHTA and CDR2 FQGNSA come from the germline V gene. After removal of 2 bases from V and 4 bases from J, the junction contained 7 bases not matched to a gene. The CDR3 length is 16 residues. DNA for the CDR3: TGTGCCAGCAGCTTAAAAGTACTAGCGGATTACAATGAGCAGTTCTTC. This codes for CASSLKVLADYNEQFF.

J is TRBJ2-5 and V is TRBV6-5; possibly TRBD2 for D (7 bases). The germline CDR1 and CDR2 sequences are MNHEY and SVGAGI. The CDR3 extends over 14 amino acids. Trimming shortened V by 2 bases and J by 5 bases, and 12 bases separated the two germline ends. CDR3 nucleotide sequence: TGTGCCAGCAGTTACGGGGGGGCCAGGGAGACCCAGTACTTC. Translation: CASSYGGARETQYF.

This sequence joins TRBV6-5 and TRBJ1-2, with TRBD1 matching 8 bases. The germline V gene encodes CDR1 MNHEY and CDR2 SVGAGI. There are 13 residues in the CDR3. J lost 7 bases, V lost 10 bases, and 11 bases had no gene match. The CDR3 is CATATGEGLGYTF. DNA of the CDR3: TGTGCCACCGCGACAGGGGAGGGACTTGGCTACACCTTC.

The rearrangement joins TRBV7-8 to TRBJ1-6, with 9 bases matching TRBD1. Germline lookup yields CDR1 SGHVS and CDR2 FQNEAQ. The CDR3 loop spans 17 amino acids. V was pared by 5 bases and J by 6 bases, with 11 bases of the junction left unmatched. The CDR3 spells CASSKPGQGFGNSPLHF. CDR3 coding DNA: TGTGCCAGCAGCAAGCCGGGACAGGGCTTTGGTAATTCACCCCTCCACTTT. The full variable domain, with the rest looked up from reference TRBV7-8 and TRBJ1-6, is GAGVSQSPRYKVAKRGQDVALRCDPISGHVSLFWYQQALGQGPEFLTYFQNEAQLDKSGLPSDRFFAERPEGSVSTLKIQRTQQEDSAVYLCASSKPGQGFGNSPLHFGNGTRLTVT.

The V and J genes are TRBV7-9 and TRBJ2-7, with D possibly being TRBD1 (5 bases). The V gene lost 5 bases and the J gene lost 2 bases, with 10 bases spanning the gap. Germline V gene data show CDR1 as SEHNR and CDR2 as FQNEAQ (reference sequence). The CDR3 spans 13 residues. The CDR3, as DNA: TGTGCCAGCAGCCCGGACACCCCCTACGAGCAGTACTTC. Protein: CASSPDTPYEQYF.